What follows are 21 T cell receptor beta chains derived from one specimen sequenced in a study of PD-1 blockade in mismatch repair-deficient tumors. Measured with immunoSEQ multiplex PCR; TCRdb has only the in-frame clones, and not every one. Here the sample spans 15,000 to 25,000 clones, around 80% being singletons. This specimen was PBMCs, taken 52 weeks after starting pembrolizumab. The receptor set was obtained from an adult with mismatch repair-deficient cancer.

In its sample, this clone was seen once. The chain links TRBV30 to TRBJ1-4; TRBD1 matches at 10 bases. This CDR3 region has 13 residues. The V gene's germline CDR1 is GTSNPN and CDR2 SVGIG (reference sequence). J lost 5 bases, V lost 5 bases, and 2 bases had no gene match. The CDR3 here is CAWGDRGNEKLFF. The CDR3 DNA is TGTGCCTGGGGGGACAGGGGAAATGAAAAACTGTTTTTT.

The chain uses TRBV7-2 and TRBJ1-5; D call uncertain. V was clipped by 5 bases and J by 0 bases, with 8 bases between them. Germline values: CDR1 SGHTA, CDR2 FQGNSA. This CDR3 region has 14 residues. CDR3 residues: CASSRDNSNQPQHF. The CDR3 nucleotides read TGTGCCAGCAGCCGCGACAATAGCAATCAGCCCCAGCATTTT.

This clone was picked up one time. This rearrangement joins TRBV5-1 to TRBJ1-4; D not resolved. This CDR3 contains 15 residues. Germline V gives CDR1 SGHRS, CDR2 YFSETQ. The V end lost 4 bases, the J end lost 3 bases, and 13 bases lay between the germline ends. CDR3 in DNA: TGCGCCAGCAGCCTTAGGAGGGCGCCTAATGAAAAACTGTTTTTT. Protein product: CASSLRRAPNEKLFF.

The chain recombines TRBV28 with TRBJ1-6; 9 positions match TRBD1. The J segment lost 6 bases and the V segment lost 6 bases, leaving 24 bases of the junction unmatched. This CDR3 region has 21 residues. Germline lookup yields CDR1 MDHEN and CDR2 SYDVKM. CDR3 bases: TGTGCCAGCAGGTCTCCAAGTGGGTACAGGGGGCAGGGGCGAGGTAATTCACCCCTCCACTTT. Its protein product is CASRSPSGYRGQGRGNSPLHF.

This clone has only one observation. CDR3 DNA sequence: TGTGCCAGCAGCCGGATGGGACTTCTGGGGGAAGAGACCCAGTACTTC. Translated: CASSRMGLLGEETQYF. This rearrangement joins TRBV27 to TRBJ2-5; possibly TRBD2 for D (6 bases). Trimming pared 6 bases from V and 3 bases from J, leaving 20 bases between. The germline gives CDR1 MNHEY, CDR2 SMNVEV (reference sequence). The CDR3 totals 16 residues.

The chain uses TRBV10-3 and TRBJ2-7; 9 nucleotides agree with TRBD2. This CDR3 contains 16 residues. V was pared by 4 bases and J by 0 bases, with 7 bases of the junction left unmatched. Germline assignment: CDR1 ENHRY and CDR2 SYGVKD. The CDR3 sequence: CAISAPLAGLSYEQYF. In DNA form, the CDR3 reads TGTGCCATCAGTGCCCCACTAGCGGGCCTCTCCTACGAGCAGTACTTC.

V gene TRBV27 combines with J gene TRBJ1-2; D perhaps matches TRBD1 (5 bases). V was shortened by 3 bases and J by 8 bases, with 13 bases between the two germline ends. CDR3 length equals 13 residues. CDR1 is MNHEY, CDR2 SMNVEV, per germline (reference sequence). The CDR3 loop is CASSLAGPRGYTF. The CDR3, as DNA: TGTGCCAGCAGTTTGGCAGGGCCGAGGGGCTACACCTTC.

Comments on this clone: One end of the junction varies from germline; a read error may be responsible. The same CDR3 is also encoded by other DNA sequences in this sample. CDR3 residues: CASSSHYRGPGGDEQYF. CDR3 DNA sequence: TGCGCCAGCAGTTCGCACTACAGGGGGCCTGGCGGGGACGAGCAGTACTTC. The chain carries TRBV28 and TRBJ2-7, with 9 bases aligning to TRBD1. The CDR3 length is 17 residues. Germline CDR1 is MDHEN and CDR2 is SYDVKM.

This clone was counted a few times. The chain links TRBV5-1 to TRBJ2-7; D may be TRBD2 (5 bases). This CDR3 region has 14 residues. Trimming stripped 0 bases from V and 7 bases from J, with 14 bases between. CDR1 SGHRS and CDR2 YFSETQ come from the germline V gene. The CDR3 protein is CASSLGGSLGEQYF. The CDR3 coding sequence is TGCGCCAGCAGCTTGGGTGGGAGTTTAGGAGAGCAGTACTTC. The entire variable domain, with the rest obtained from reference TRBV5-1 and TRBJ2-7, is as follows: KAGVTQTPRYLIKTRGQQVTLSCSPISGHRSVSWYQQTPGQGLQFLFEYFSETQRNKGNFPGRFSGRQFSNSRSEMNVSTLELGDSALYLCASSLGGSLGEQYFGPGTRLTVT.

The rearrangement uses TRBV10-3 and TRBJ2-1; tentatively, D is TRBD2 (5 bases). V was trimmed by 6 bases and J by 10 bases, leaving 16 bases between them. The CDR3 length is 13 residues. The germline CDR1 and CDR2 sequences are ENHRY and SYGVKD. DNA for the CDR3: TGTGCCATCAGGGTCGTGGGAGAGGACGAGCAGTTCTTC. Encoded protein: CAIRVVGEDEQFF.

This chain links TRBV7-9 with TRBJ2-3; D is unresolved. The V gene lost 3 bases and the J gene lost 2 bases, with 9 bases spanning the gap. From germline, CDR1 is SEHNR and CDR2 FQNEAQ (reference sequence). This CDR3 contains 14 residues. CDR3 sequence reads: CASSFNSITDTQYF. The CDR3 nucleotides read TGTGCCAGCAGCTTCAACAGCATCACAGATACGCAGTATTTT. The full variable domain, rest sourced from reference TRBV7-9 and TRBJ2-3, is DTGVSQNPRHKITKRGQNVTFRCDPISEHNRLYWYRQTLGQGPEFLTYFQNEAQLEKSRLLSDRFSAERPKGSFSTLEIQRTEQGDSAMYLCASSFNSITDTQYFGPGTRLTVL.

The chain carries TRBV7-2 and TRBJ2-7; TRBD2 agrees at 13 bases. The CDR3 runs to 17 residues. Germline CDR1 reads SGHTA; CDR2 reads FQGNSA. With V trimmed by 5 bases and J by 6 bases, 13 bases remained unmatched. This chain's CDR3 is CASSPASTSGRGREQYF. The CDR3, as DNA: TGTGCCAGCAGCCCAGCCTCCACTAGCGGGAGGGGTCGCGAGCAGTACTTC.

CDR3 protein: CASSKDFQGGYNEQFF. DNA of the CDR3: TGTGCCAGCAGCAAAGACTTCCAGGGGGGCTACAATGAGCAGTTCTTC. The chain uses TRBV21-1 and TRBJ2-1; the table's D call, TRBD1, was not checked against the DNA. TRBV21-1 is a recognized pseudogene. The CDR3 has 16 amino acids.

The chain combines TRBV29-1 with TRBJ2-2; 9 bases agree with TRBD1. Per the germline V gene, CDR1 is SQVTM and CDR2 is ANQGSEA. V shed 4 bases, J shed 3 bases, and the junction held 3 bases outside the gene matches. The CDR3 sequence is 14 residues long. CDR3 DNA sequence: TGCAGCGTTGCCCGGACAGGGGACACCGGGGAGCTGTTTTTT. This translates into CSVARTGDTGELFF.

This clone has more than one count but fewer than ten. The chain is built from TRBV2 and TRBJ2-1; a weak D match, TRBD2 (6 bases). Looked up from germline, CDR1 is SNHLY and CDR2 is FYNNEI. This CDR3 has 16 amino acids. With 4 bases removed from V and 5 bases from J, the gap between germline ends came to 18 bases. CDR3 in DNA: TGTGCCAGCAGTGGTCCTAGCGCGTTCTTAAACAATGAGCAGTTCTTC. It yields the protein CASSGPSAFLNNEQFF.

The CDR3, as DNA: TGCGCCAGCAGCTTGGGGGGACTAGCGGGCTACGAGCAGTACTTC. It codes for CASSLGGLAGYEQYF. This chain connects TRBV5-1 to TRBJ2-7, with 12 bases matching TRBD2. This CDR3 is 15 amino acids long. Trimming removed 0 bases from V and 3 bases from J; junction bases left unmatched: 1. The germline V gene has CDR1 SGHRS and CDR2 YFSETQ.

The CDR3 sequence is CASTQQGPSTDTQYF. In DNA, the CDR3 is TGTGCCAGCACCCAACAGGGCCCTAGCACAGATACGCAGTATTTT. This chain joins TRBV2 and TRBJ2-3; tentative D call: TRBD1 (6 bases). This CDR3 spans 15 amino acids. The germline CDR1 and CDR2 sequences are SNHLY and FYNNEI. The V end lost 7 bases, the J end lost 0 bases, and 14 bases lay between the germline ends.

CDR3: CASSLDPELGGYGYTF. The CDR3 nucleotides read TGTGCCAGCAGCTTAGATCCCGAATTAGGGGGCTATGGCTACACCTTC. The V gene is TRBV11-3, the J gene TRBJ1-2, with a possible D match to TRBD1 (6 bases). CDR1 is SGHNT, CDR2 YENEEA, per germline. The V end lost 0 bases, the J end lost 4 bases, and 15 bases lay between the germline ends. The CDR3 extends over 16 amino acids. Full variable domain (remainder filled in from reference TRBV11-3 and TRBJ1-2): EAGVVQSPRYKIIEKKQPVAFWCNPISGHNTLYWYLQNLGQGPELLIRYENEEAVDDSQLPKDRFSAERLKGVDSTLKIQPAELGDSAVYLCASSLDPELGGYGYTFGSGTRLTVV.

V and J are TRBV27 and TRBJ1-1; D unresolved. Germline loops: CDR1 MNHEY, CDR2 SMNVEV (reference sequence). This CDR3 has 13 amino acids. The germline V and J ends were trimmed by 3 bases and 1 base, with 6 bases remaining between them. CDR3 protein: CASSFSKNTEAFF. For the CDR3, the DNA is TGTGCCAGCAGTTTCAGTAAGAACACTGAAGCTTTCTTT.

The chain joins TRBV5-1 to TRBJ2-3, with D perhaps matching TRBD1 (5 bases). The CDR3 is made up of 18 amino acids. Deletions cut 5 bases from V and 0 bases from J, with 22 bases between. Germline values: CDR1 SGHRS, CDR2 YFSETQ. CDR3 DNA: TGCGCCAGCAGTCCTAGGGGCCTCCAACTGCTAAGCACAGATACGCAGTATTTT. It translates to CASSPRGLQLLSTDTQYF.

By frequency in the sample, this clone is medium-sized (0.01 to 0.1%). This rearrangement joins TRBV7-9 to TRBJ1-1; a weak D match, TRBD1 (5 bases). The CDR3 sequence is 16 residues long. The germline V gene encodes CDR1 SEHNR and CDR2 FQNEAQ (reference sequence). Deletions cut 1 base from V and 5 bases from J, with 17 bases between. CDR3 amino acids: CASSLGSAGSETEAFF. In nucleotides, the CDR3 is TGTGCCAGCAGCTTAGGTTCTGCAGGGTCTGAAACTGAAGCTTTCTTT.